This is a list of T cell receptor beta chains from one sample in a study of blood T cell repertoires in COVID-19. Profiling relied on immunoSEQ multiplex PCR, and the TCRdb table lists in-frame clones only, not all of them. In the table there are fewer than 300,000 clones, less than 90% of which are singletons. Sequences were obtained from peripheral blood. These receptors came from a woman aged 25 to 39 with COVID-19, enrolled during active disease. Each CDR3 is given with its conserved first and last residue.

cdr3_aa v_call
CAEQGEKGAGTDTQYF TRBV5-8
CASSLVLGGYTF TRBV7-2
CASSFRGGTDTQYF TRBV11-2
CASSIGGGIVTGELFF TRBV19
CASSYRGRTEAFF TRBV27
CASSFWGVSYNEQFF TRBV11-2
CASSYNGGQPQHF TRBV6-5
CSVVLAGASYEQYF TRBV29-1
CASKRTANTGELFF TRBV6-5
CASSPGQGALGTQYF TRBV7-9
CASSLRPTTSGGLNEQFF TRBV5-1
CASRPLAVLTDTQYF TRBV6-5
CASSQVTGSFSTDTQYF TRBV14
CASSQGGGYEQYF TRBV4-1
CASRPGGTAGRIEQFF TRBV5-1
CASSWTLTYEQYF TRBV27
CAWSVSGLEQYF TRBV30
CASRTRWGETQYF TRBV11-2
CASSIQSLGRQPQHF TRBV19
CASSPRGSSGNTIYF TRBV18
CASSRLTGSLDYGYTF TRBV11-2
CASIPRDSGANVLTF TRBV19
CASGSNPADLGRTGELFF TRBV12-5
CASSQDPRGGWDTQYF TRBV4-1
CASSPQAIQGATYQPQHF TRBV18
CASSVEGARGGYTF TRBV9
CASSPYWDTANTEAFF TRBV9
CASRPPGQGIYEQYF TRBV28
CASSEVSGSYEQYF TRBV6-1
CASSDVSGGRGTGELFF TRBV10-2
CASSPNMDRLNTGELFF TRBV6-6
CASRSDRGGTEAFF TRBV5-1
CASSVIQGASPLHF TRBV9
CASSFLSGMNTEAFF TRBV5-1
CASSYYTGTGLMNTEAFF TRBV7-6